The sequence of this T cell receptor (beta chain) was determined in a study of cytomegalovirus exposure and HLA in healthy donors. Study-wide results and limits: DRB1 had the most TCR associations and HLA-C the fewest, a later analysis found, with rates varying by HLA locus.

This clone was seen only once. Its antigen is still unknown. The CDR3 is 14 residues long. The primer mix had 60 Vbeta and 13 Jbeta primers. The table came from immunoSEQ multiplex PCR; TCRdb's copy has only in-frame clones and leaves some out. The data hold roughly 180,000 clones, with roughly 70% observed a single time. The chain is built from TRBV21-1 and TRBJ1-5; the D call of TRBD1 is as the table states it, not checked on the DNA. TRBV21-1 is a documented pseudogene. The specimen sequenced was PBMCs. The TCR sequence derives from a male donor in good health and CMV-seronegative. CDR3 sequence reads: CASGTGEDNQPQHF. The CDR3 DNA sequence: TGTGCCAGCGGGACAGGGGAGGACAATCAGCCCCAGCATTTT.